The 14 T cell receptor beta chains presented below share a single source sample, sequenced in a study of T cells expressing NK-cell markers. TCRdb derives one entry per CDR3 protein from the 5' RACE reads, leaving out DNA. This table holds roughly 450,000 distinct CDR3 sequences. The specimen sequenced was blood T cells: a sorted CD56 or NKG2C T cell subset, CD4+ or CD8+ T cells, or bulk PBMC T cells (not recorded which). These receptor sequences come from a woman aged 45-65 years in good health.

This chain joins TRBV29-1 and TRBJ2-3; TCRdb's D gene call, TRBD2, goes unchecked for lack of DNA. CDR3 length equals 16 residues. Germline CDR1 is SQVTM and CDR2 is ANQGSEA. The CDR3 protein is CSVYLGLPMSTDTQYF.

The chain uses TRBV30 and TRBJ2-1; TCRdb gives TRBD1 as the D gene, but with no DNA this cannot be confirmed. CDR3 length equals 14 residues. Germline V gives CDR1 GTSNPN, CDR2 SVGIG (reference sequence). The CDR3 loop is CAWGEGTGKFGQFF.

The rearrangement joins TRBV25-1 to TRBJ1-6. CDR3 length: 16 residues. CDR1 is MGHDK and CDR2 is SYGVNS in the germline V gene. The CDR3 region is CASSRDVAEVNSPLHF.

The chain recombines TRBV5-1 with TRBJ1-5; there is no DNA to check the TCRdb D call of TRBD1. This CDR3 has 14 amino acids. The germline CDR1 and CDR2 sequences are SGHRS and YFSETQ. CDR3 region: CASSLQGGNQPQHF.

V is TRBV24-1 and J is TRBJ2-3; TCRdb's D gene call, TRBD2, goes unchecked for lack of DNA. The germline V gene encodes CDR1 KGHDR and CDR2 SFDVKD. The CDR3 consists of 17 residues. The CDR3 is CATSDSSPGTARKAQYF.

The chain couples TRBV28 to TRBJ1-1; TCRdb proposes TRBD1, but this gene call is untestable without DNA. The CDR3 is 14 residues long. The germline gives CDR1 MDHEN, CDR2 SYDVKM. The CDR3 protein is CASSLWGGNTEAFF.

This chain connects TRBV5-1 to TRBJ2-3; TCRdb picks TRBD2, but there is no DNA to check that call. CDR1 is SGHRS and CDR2 is YFSETQ in the germline V gene. The CDR3 extends over 17 amino acids. This CDR3 reads CASSSVGLAALTDTQYF. The full variable domain, with the rest looked up from reference TRBV5-1 and TRBJ2-3, is KAGVTQTPRYLIKTRGQQVTLSCSPISGHRSVSWYQQTPGQGLQFLFEYFSETQRNKGNFPGRFSGRQFSNSRSEMNVSTLELGDSALYLCASSSVGLAALTDTQYFGPGTRLTVL.

The J gene is TRBJ1-2, the V gene TRBV4-2. This CDR3 is 16 amino acids long. Germline CDR1 reads LGHNA; CDR2 reads YNFKEQ. CDR3 sequence reads: CASSQALGQTNYGYTF.

The CDR3 region is CASSFGERSLHF. The genes are TRBV19 and TRBJ1-6. Germline loops: CDR1 LNHDA, CDR2 SQIVND (reference sequence). This CDR3 spans 12 amino acids.

CDR3 protein: CATQGLAGVGMSTDTQYF. V is TRBV24-1 and J is TRBJ2-3; TCRdb names TRBD2, which stays unverified in the absence of DNA. Germline V gene sequence: CDR1 KGHDR, CDR2 SFDVKD. CDR3 length: 18 residues.

CDR3 region: CASTPPGLAGPGNEQFF. This chain connects TRBV9 to TRBJ2-1; TCRdb proposes TRBD2, but this gene call is untestable without DNA. The CDR3 is made up of 17 amino acids. Germline values: CDR1 SGDLS, CDR2 YYNGEE.

This sequence joins TRBV12-3 or TRBV12-4 and TRBJ1-4. The CDR3 is 14 amino acids. The CDR3 region is CASRITSEVEKLFF.

This chain uses TRBV10-3 with TRBJ2-3; TCRdb's D call, TRBD1, is unchecked because there is no DNA. Germline V lookup: CDR1 ENHRY, CDR2 SYGVKD. The CDR3 consists of 13 residues. The CDR3 loop reads CAISPVRGDTQYF.

CDR3 sequence reads: CASSFPDRGYGYTF. V usage is TRBV11-2 and J usage is TRBJ1-2; the TCRdb D gene call, TRBD1, has no DNA to confirm it. The V gene's germline CDR1 is SGHAT and CDR2 FQNNGV. The CDR3 is made up of 14 amino acids.